This is a list of T cell receptor beta chains from one sample in a study of blood T cell repertoires in COVID-19. Sequenced by immunoSEQ multiplex PCR; TCRdb stores in-frame clones only, minus some. The sample contains about 200,000 clones, over 75% of which appear only once. The sequenced sample was peripheral blood. These receptors all stem from a middle-aged woman who had recovered from COVID-19. The CDR3 runs from the conserved cysteine through the conserved F or W. A D gene is named only where the DNA matches it firmly. Rows may omit the clone size; those that give it use once, few, many or a size class.

J gene,CDR3 length,clone size,D gene,V gene,CDR3 protein,CDR3 DNA
TRBJ2-1,15,.,.,TRBV11-2,CASSFDRSSYNEQFF,TGTGCCAGCAGCTTCGACAGGAGCTCCTACAATGAGCAGTTCTTC
TRBJ2-7,14,.,.,TRBV27,CASSLSRGPYEQYF,TGTGCCAGCAGTTTATCTCGAGGCCCCTACGAGCAGTACTTC
TRBJ2-7,11,few,.,TRBV7-9,CASSFQYEQYF,TGTGCCAGCAGCTTCCAGTACGAGCAGTACTTC
TRBJ2-2,20,.,TRBD2,TRBV9,CASSVGGLAGGPYSTGELFF,TGTGCCAGCAGCGTAGGTGGACTAGCGGGGGGACCCTATAGCACCGGGGAGCTGTTTTTT
TRBJ2-7,14,.,.,TRBV6-6,CASRGTTSGVEQYF,TGTGCCAGCAGGGGGACAACGTCCGGCGTCGAGCAGTACTTC
TRBJ2-7,14,.,TRBD2,TRBV4-1,CASSHSGGDYEQYF,TGCGCCAGCAGCCATAGCGGGGGGGACTACGAGCAGTACTTC
TRBJ1-1,18,.,.,TRBV7-8,CASSSSTLRGGENTEAFF,TGTGCCAGCAGCTCCTCCACGTTAAGGGGCGGCGAGAACACTGAAGCTTTCTTT
TRBJ1-2,13,.,TRBD1,TRBV6-5,CASRKTGAAGYTF,TGTGCCAGCAGGAAGACAGGGGCTGCTGGCTACACCTTC
TRBJ1-4,15,.,.,TRBV19,CASSSAAAGREKLFF,TGTGCCAGTAGCTCTGCCGCGGCCGGCCGTGAAAAACTGTTTTTT
TRBJ2-1,15,.,TRBD2,TRBV7-2,CASSLETSAYNEQFF,TGTGCCAGCAGCTTAGAAACTAGCGCTTACAATGAGCAGTTCTTC
TRBJ2-2,17,.,TRBD2,TRBV11-3,CASSLGYLADNTGELFF,TGTGCCAGCAGCCTCGGGTACCTAGCGGATAACACCGGGGAGCTGTTTTTT
TRBJ2-1,14,.,TRBD1,TRBV5-6,CASSFRQGSNEQFF,TGTGCCAGCAGCTTCAGACAGGGGAGTAATGAGCAGTTCTTC